A single sample is the source of the 31 T cell receptor beta chains below, sequenced in a study of CXCR3-negative and CXCR3-positive naive CD8 T cells. The libraries of TRB cDNA were prepared using 5' RACE with UMI labels. From its re-call of the 5' RACE reads, TCRdb lists each CDR3 protein once, without DNA. The clone table shows under 50,000 distinct CDR3 sequences, with the ten largest holding 2% to 2.5%. The sample was naive CXCR3- CD8+ T cells from blood. Documented subset: CD45RO-CCR7+CD27+CD95- naive CD8+ T cells lacking CXCR3 (TNR3-). Receptors originate from a human donor in good health. Some clones in this sample may be carry-over from other donors' samples.

This chain links TRBV7-9 with TRBJ2-1. This CDR3 contains 16 residues. Germline V gives CDR1 SEHNR, CDR2 FQNEAQ (reference sequence). CDR3 sequence reads: CASSIESKSSYNEQFF.

The rearrangement uses TRBV29-1 and TRBJ2-2; without DNA, the TCRdb call of TRBD2 cannot be checked. CDR3 length: 13 amino acids. CDR1 SQVTM and CDR2 ANQGSEA come from the germline V gene. CDR3 residues: CSVEDGGAGELFF.

The chain recombines TRBV5-8 with TRBJ2-3. The CDR3 loop spans 14 amino acids. Per the germline V gene, CDR1 is SGHTS and CDR2 is YDEGEE. The CDR3 reads CASSRPPPTDTQYF.

The V gene is TRBV5-1, the J gene TRBJ2-7; TCRdb's D gene call, TRBD1, goes unchecked for lack of DNA. There are 16 residues in the CDR3. In germline, CDR1 is SGHRS, CDR2 YFSETQ. CDR3 region: CASSPEAAGPSYEQYF.

The chain joins TRBV7-6 to TRBJ2-3; checking the TCRdb D call of TRBD2 is not possible without DNA. CDR1 SGHVS and CDR2 FNYEAQ come from the germline V gene. There are 17 residues in the CDR3. CDR3 loop: CASSLVGGLEGTDTQYF.

This chain connects TRBV28 to TRBJ1-1. Germline-derived CDR1 and CDR2 are MDHEN and SYDVKM. The CDR3 totals 13 residues. The CDR3 sequence: CASSPGRGTEAFF.

The V gene is TRBV2, the J gene TRBJ2-5; with no DNA, the TCRdb D assignment of TRBD1 cannot be verified. Germline assignment: CDR1 SNHLY and CDR2 FYNNEI. The CDR3 runs to 17 residues. CDR3 in amino acids: CASSEVGTGVEQETQYF.

The rearrangement joins TRBV4-3 to TRBJ2-7; TCRdb's D call of TRBD1 is untestable without DNA. Looked up from germline, CDR1 is LGHNA and CDR2 is YSLEER. The CDR3 has 15 residues. The CDR3 reads CASSQDETVRYEQYF.

The chain joins TRBV30 to TRBJ2-1. This CDR3 is 15 amino acids long. Germline V CDR1 and CDR2: GTSNPN, SVGIG (reference sequence). CDR3 amino acids: CAWSVSVDPYNEQFF.

This clonotype registers medium-sized by frequency. The chain combines TRBV6-1 with TRBJ2-3; lacking DNA, the TRBD2 call made by TCRdb goes unchecked. The CDR3 extends over 17 amino acids. Germline loops: CDR1 MNHNS, CDR2 SASEGT. CDR3 region: CASSATSGGAFPDTQYF.

The gene calls are TRBV27 and TRBJ2-1; the D call from TCRdb, TRBD2, cannot be confirmed without DNA. Germline-derived CDR1 and CDR2 are MNHEY and SMNVEV (reference sequence). This CDR3 region has 16 residues. CDR3 protein: CASINLGRISYNEQFF.

The V and J genes are TRBV28 and TRBJ2-5; the TCRdb call, TRBD1, lacks DNA for checking. Germline-derived CDR1 and CDR2 are MDHEN and SYDVKM. This CDR3 has 13 residues. CDR3 in amino acids: CALTGENQETQYF.

This sequence joins TRBV19 and TRBJ2-7. CDR3 size: 16 residues. The germline gives CDR1 LNHDA, CDR2 SQIVND (reference sequence). CDR3 sequence: CASSRNPNGPLDEQYF.

The J gene is TRBJ2-7, the V gene TRBV6-6; the TCRdb call, TRBD1, lacks DNA for checking. The CDR3 has 16 residues. CDR1 and CDR2 (germline): MNHNY, SVGAGI (reference sequence). The CDR3 region is CASSYSIGTPSYEQYF.

This chain uses TRBV11-2 with TRBJ2-1; TCRdb gives TRBD2 as the D gene, but with no DNA this cannot be confirmed. This CDR3 has 16 amino acids. Germline V gene sequence: CDR1 SGHAT, CDR2 FQNNGV. The CDR3 sequence is CASSLFEAGGYNEQFF.

The J gene is TRBJ1-1, the V gene TRBV6-2 or TRBV6-3; TCRdb's D call of TRBD1 is untestable without DNA. The CDR3 consists of 17 residues. The V gene's germline CDR1 is MNHEY and CDR2 SVGEGT. The CDR3: CASSLDRPGVENTEAFF.

This chain joins TRBV5-1 and TRBJ2-1; TCRdb returns TRBD2, unconfirmable since there is no DNA. CDR1 and CDR2 (germline): SGHRS, YFSETQ. The CDR3 runs 13 residues. The CDR3 sequence: CASSLGTSYEQFF.

The gene calls are TRBV13 and TRBJ1-1. CDR1 PRHDT and CDR2 FYEKMQ come from the germline V gene (reference sequence). The CDR3 contains 15 residues. This chain's CDR3 is CASSLGLRLHTEAFF.

The rearrangement uses TRBV7-8 and TRBJ1-1. Germline lookup yields CDR1 SGHVS and CDR2 FQNEAQ. This CDR3 comprises 15 residues. The CDR3 loop is CASSRNFERTTEAFF.

The rearrangement joins TRBV6-2 or TRBV6-3 to TRBJ1-1; lacking DNA, the TRBD1 call made by TCRdb goes unchecked. CDR1 and CDR2 from the germline V gene are MNHEY and SVGEGT. The CDR3 runs to 15 residues. CDR3 region: CASSYEAGWNTEAFF.

This rearrangement joins TRBV28 to TRBJ2-1; as DNA is missing, the TRBD2 call by TCRdb cannot be tested. CDR3 length: 15 amino acids. Germline assignment: CDR1 MDHEN and CDR2 SYDVKM. This CDR3 is CASSSRDFGSNEQFF.

The chain links TRBV6-2 or TRBV6-3 to TRBJ2-7; without DNA, the TCRdb call of TRBD2 cannot be checked. CDR3 size: 18 residues. Germline V lookup: CDR1 MNHEY, CDR2 SVGEGT. The CDR3 is CASSSAISGRPSSYEQYF.

V gene TRBV20-1 combines with J gene TRBJ2-7; TCRdb designates TRBD1, a call that cannot be tested without DNA. The CDR3 covers 13 residues. Germline assignment: CDR1 DFQATT and CDR2 SNEGSKA (reference sequence). The CDR3: CSATPRSSYEQYF.

V usage is TRBV7-9 and J usage is TRBJ2-1; TCRdb calls TRBD1, which cannot be checked without DNA. This CDR3 is 18 amino acids long. The germline CDR1 and CDR2 sequences are SEHNR and FQNEAQ (reference sequence). CDR3 sequence reads: CASSPYAWTGQKDNEQFF.

The chain uses TRBV12-3 or TRBV12-4 and TRBJ2-7; TCRdb's D gene call, TRBD1, goes unchecked for lack of DNA. The CDR3 is made up of 12 amino acids. The CDR3 sequence: CASSPTVYEQYF.

The gene calls are TRBV6-4 and TRBJ2-3; TCRdb's D call of TRBD2 is untestable without DNA. Germline lookup yields CDR1 MRHNA and CDR2 SNTAGT. This CDR3 has 15 amino acids. The CDR3 sequence is CASSEEGQGTDTQYF.

The V and J genes are TRBV28 and TRBJ2-2; TCRdb calls TRBD2, which cannot be checked without DNA. The CDR3 extends over 15 amino acids. The germline CDR1 and CDR2 sequences are MDHEN and SYDVKM. The CDR3 region is CASNSPLEVPGELFF.

The rearrangement links TRBV12-3 or TRBV12-4 to TRBJ1-1. The CDR3 consists of 13 residues. CDR3 sequence reads: CASSLPAGDEAFF.

The chain links TRBV7-9 to TRBJ2-5; with no DNA, the TCRdb D assignment of TRBD2 cannot be verified. The CDR3 loop spans 15 amino acids. From germline, CDR1 is SEHNR and CDR2 FQNEAQ (reference sequence). The CDR3 is CASSLAGPEQETQYF.

The CDR3: CASSYAGGRSTGELFF. V and J are TRBV6-2 or TRBV6-3 and TRBJ2-2; TCRdb reports TRBD1, a call that lacks DNA to check it against. Germline values: CDR1 MNHEY, CDR2 SVGEGT. The CDR3 runs 16 residues.

The chain recombines TRBV29-1 with TRBJ1-1. CDR1 and CDR2 (germline): SQVTM, ANQGSEA. The CDR3 extends over 13 amino acids. The chain's CDR3 is CSAEDAMNTEAFF.